The clone carrying this TCR beta chain has just a few counts. As yet, its antigen is unknown. The iRepertoire nested amplicon-rescue multiplex PCR amplified TCR alpha and beta CDR3s from RNA. Each CDR3 protein gets one entry after TCRdb re-called the multiplex PCR reads with MiXCR. The sample consists of about 130,000 distinct CDR3 sequences, under 30% of them appearing once. These data originate in a study of glioma-infiltrating T cells. The study's findings and limits: Gliomas, especially low-grade, showed above-expected tissue-blood divergence; non-neoplastic patients showed below.

Input material: glioma tissue, nonneoplastic brain tissue, or PBMCs (not recorded which). The source is a human donor with low-grade glioma or glioblastoma, undergoing nonglioma brain surgery, or in good health (not recorded which).

The CDR3 region is CASTTLLSSYGYTF. In nucleotides, the CDR3 is TGTGCCAGCACCACACTTTTATCATCTTATGGCTACACCTTC. The rearrangement uses TRBV28 and TRBJ1-2; D gene ambiguous. Between the trimmed V and J ends, which lost 7 bases and 5 bases, there was a span of 17 bases. The CDR3 is 14 residues long. CDR1 is MDHEN, CDR2 SYDVKM, per germline.